This T cell receptor (beta chain) was recorded in a study of blood T cell repertoires in COVID-19. The wider study: Specimens from acute and convalescent COVID-19 originated in the United States, Italy and Spain.

J was trimmed by 3 bases and V by 6 bases; bases with no gene match: 2. Germline V gives CDR1 SGHNT, CDR2 YYREEE (reference sequence). This CDR3 is 14 amino acids long. Generated by immunoSEQ multiplex PCR, the TCRdb table keeps only in-frame clones and is missing some. The sample lists about 190,000 clones, 80% to 90% occurring once. The sample comprised peripheral blood. The chain has TRBV5-4 and TRBJ2-2; 10 bases map to TRBD1. The receptor's source is a man aged 25 to 45 with active or convalescent COVID-19. CDR3 sequence reads: CASTGQGDTGELFF. DNA for the CDR3: TGTGCCAGCACCGGACAGGGGGACACCGGGGAGCTGTTTTTT.